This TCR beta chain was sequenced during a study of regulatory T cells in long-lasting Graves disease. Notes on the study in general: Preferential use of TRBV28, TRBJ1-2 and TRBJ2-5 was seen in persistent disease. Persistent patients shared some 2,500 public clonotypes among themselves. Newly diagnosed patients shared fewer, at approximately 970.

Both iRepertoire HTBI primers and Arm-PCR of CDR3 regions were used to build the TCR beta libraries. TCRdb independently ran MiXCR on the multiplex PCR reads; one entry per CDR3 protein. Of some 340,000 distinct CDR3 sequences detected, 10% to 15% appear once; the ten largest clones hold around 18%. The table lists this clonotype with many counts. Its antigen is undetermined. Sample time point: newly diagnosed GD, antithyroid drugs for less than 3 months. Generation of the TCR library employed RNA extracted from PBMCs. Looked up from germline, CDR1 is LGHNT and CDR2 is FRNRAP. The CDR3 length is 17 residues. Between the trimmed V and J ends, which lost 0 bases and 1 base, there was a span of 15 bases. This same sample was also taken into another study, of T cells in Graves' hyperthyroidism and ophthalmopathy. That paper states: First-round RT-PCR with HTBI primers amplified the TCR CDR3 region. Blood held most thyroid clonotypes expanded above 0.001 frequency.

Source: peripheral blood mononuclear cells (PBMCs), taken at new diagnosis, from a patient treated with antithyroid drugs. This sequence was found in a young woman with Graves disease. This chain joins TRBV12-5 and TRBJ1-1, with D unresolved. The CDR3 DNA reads TGTGCTAGTGGTTTGGTAAACGACCGCTCGGGGAACACTGAAGCTTTCTTT. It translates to CASGLVNDRSGNTEAFF. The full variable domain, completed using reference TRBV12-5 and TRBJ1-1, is DARVTQTPRHKVTEMGQEVTMRCQPILGHNTVFWYRQTMMQGLELLAYFRNRAPLDDSGMPKDRFSAEMPDATLATLKIQPSEPRDSAVYFCASGLVNDRSGNTEAFFGQGTRLTVV.